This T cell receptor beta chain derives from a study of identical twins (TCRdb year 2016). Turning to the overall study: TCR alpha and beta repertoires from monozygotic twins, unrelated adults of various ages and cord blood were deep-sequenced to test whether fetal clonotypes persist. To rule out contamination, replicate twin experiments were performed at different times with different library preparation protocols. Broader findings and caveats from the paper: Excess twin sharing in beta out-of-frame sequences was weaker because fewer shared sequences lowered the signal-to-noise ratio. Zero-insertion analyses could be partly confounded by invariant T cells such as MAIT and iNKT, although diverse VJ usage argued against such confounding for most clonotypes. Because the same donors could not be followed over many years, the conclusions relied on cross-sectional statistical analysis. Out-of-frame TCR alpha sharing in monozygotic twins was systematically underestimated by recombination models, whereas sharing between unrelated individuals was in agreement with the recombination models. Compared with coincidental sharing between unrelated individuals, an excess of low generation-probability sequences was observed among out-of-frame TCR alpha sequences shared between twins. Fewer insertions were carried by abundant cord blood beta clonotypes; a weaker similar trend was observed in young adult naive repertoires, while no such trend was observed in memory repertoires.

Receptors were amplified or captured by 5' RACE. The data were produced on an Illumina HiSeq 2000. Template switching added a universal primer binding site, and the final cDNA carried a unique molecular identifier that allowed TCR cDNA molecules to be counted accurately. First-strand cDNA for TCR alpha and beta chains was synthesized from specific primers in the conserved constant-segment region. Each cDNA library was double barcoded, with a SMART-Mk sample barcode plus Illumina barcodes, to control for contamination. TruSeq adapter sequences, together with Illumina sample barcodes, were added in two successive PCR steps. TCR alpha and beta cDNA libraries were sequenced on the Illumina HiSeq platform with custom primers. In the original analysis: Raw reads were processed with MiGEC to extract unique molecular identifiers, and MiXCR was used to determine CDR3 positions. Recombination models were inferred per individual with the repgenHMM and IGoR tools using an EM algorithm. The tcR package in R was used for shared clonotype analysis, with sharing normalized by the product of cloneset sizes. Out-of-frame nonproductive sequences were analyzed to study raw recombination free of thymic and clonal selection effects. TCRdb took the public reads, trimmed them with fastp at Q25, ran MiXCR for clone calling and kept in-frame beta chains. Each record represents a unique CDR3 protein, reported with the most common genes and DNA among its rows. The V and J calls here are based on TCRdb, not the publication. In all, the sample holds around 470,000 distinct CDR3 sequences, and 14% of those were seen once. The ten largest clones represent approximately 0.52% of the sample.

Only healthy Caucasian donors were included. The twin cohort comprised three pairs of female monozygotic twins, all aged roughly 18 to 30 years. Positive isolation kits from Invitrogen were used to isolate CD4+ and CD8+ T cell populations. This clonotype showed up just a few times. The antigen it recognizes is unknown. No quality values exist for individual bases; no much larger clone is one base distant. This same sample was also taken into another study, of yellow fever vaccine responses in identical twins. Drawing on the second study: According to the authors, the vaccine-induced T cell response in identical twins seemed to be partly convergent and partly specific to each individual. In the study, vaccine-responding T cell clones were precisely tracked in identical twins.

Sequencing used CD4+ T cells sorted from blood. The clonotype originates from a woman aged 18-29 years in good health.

The nucleotides are TGTGCCAGCAGTTTACGCCCAGGGGGGGATACGCAGTATTTT. Its translation is CASSLRPGGDTQYF. The chain employs TRBV27 and TRBJ2-3; the best D guess is TRBD1, with 7 bases matching. The germline V gene (reference sequence) supplies CDR1 MNHEY and CDR2 SMNVEV. Cut back by 2 bases and 6 bases, the V and J ends lie 12 bases apart. The CDR3 spans 14 residues, from the cysteine through the phenylalanine. Solely the CDR3 DNA is kept, with 42 bases framed from the first base.